The clone carrying this TCR beta chain is a singleton in its sample. Its antigen is as yet unknown. The data belong to a study of cytomegalovirus exposure and HLA in healthy donors. The study, taken as a whole, reports: Despite most TCR sequences being rare, some public TCRs occurred in many donors. Several of the most significant clusters appeared, in a later analysis, to be linked to common viral pathogens.

V was pared by 8 bases and J by 3 bases, with 5 bases between. Germline lookup yields CDR1 MDHEN and CDR2 SYDVKM. The CDR3 sequence is 11 residues long. Researchers ran the PCR with 60 Vbeta and 13 Jbeta primers. Profiling relied on immunoSEQ multiplex PCR, and the TCRdb table lists in-frame clones only, not all of them. The sample holds approximately 37,000 clones, 80% seen once. The sequence was collected from a male donor in good health and CMV-seronegative. The genes are TRBV28 and TRBJ1-3, with no clear D. The sample was PBMCs. The CDR3 here is CASRSGNTIYF. DNA of the CDR3: TGTGCCAGCCGCAGTGGAAACACCATATATTTT.